A selection of T cell receptor beta chains follows, all from one sample in a study of blood T cell repertoires in COVID-19. The method was immunoSEQ multiplex PCR; TCRdb's version includes in-frame clones alone and lacks a portion of them. The repertoire holds 70,000 or so clones, with approximately 83% as singletons. Sample: peripheral blood. All receptors derive from a man older than 75 with acute or convalescent COVID-19. Both conserved end residues are part of each CDR3. A D gene is named only where the DNA matches it firmly. Some rows have no size entry. The others give once, few or many, or a class for an expanded clone.

j_call v_call cdr3_length d_call clone_size cdr3_nt cdr3_aa
TRBJ1-2 TRBV6-5 14 - once TGTGCCAGCAGTTACGGTCCAGGGGACTATGGCTACACCTTC CASSYGPGDYGYTF
TRBJ1-6 TRBV2 11 - once TGTGCCAGCAGTACGGATTCACCCCTCCACTTT CASSTDSPLHF
TRBJ2-7 TRBV6-1 11 - - TGTGCCAGCAGTGAGTGGGCCGAGCAGTACTTC CASSEWAEQYF
TRBJ2-2 TRBV5-8 17 TRBD2 - TGTGCCAGCAGCTTGAGGACTAGCGGGAGTATCTCCGGGGAGCTGTTTTTT CASSLRTSGSISGELFF
TRBJ1-5 TRBV7-8 13 - - TGTGCCAGCAGCTTAGCAGGGGGTCAGCCCCAGCATTTT CASSLAGGQPQHF
TRBJ2-5 TRBV10-2 15 TRBD2 once TGCGCCAGCAAGTATCGAGCGGGAGGATTGGAGACCCAGTACTTC CASKYRAGGLETQYF
TRBJ2-7 TRBV6-1 13 - - TGTGCCAGCAGTGAACCTCCGGTCTACGAGCAGTACTTC CASSEPPVYEQYF
TRBJ2-3 TRBV5-4 13 - - TGTGCCAGCACGCGACTCTTCACAGATACGCAGTATTTT CASTRLFTDTQYF
TRBJ2-5 TRBV18 11 - few TGTGCCAGCTCGTCAGGGGAGACCCAGTACTTC CASSSGETQYF
TRBJ2-7 TRBV7-8 13 - - TGTGCCAGCAGCTTGGACAGAACCTACGAGCAGTACTTC CASSLDRTYEQYF
TRBJ2-3 TRBV6-5 15 TRBD1 - TGTGCCAGCAGTTACTCTCAGGGGGCTACAGATACGCAGTATTTT CASSYSQGATDTQYF
TRBJ1-5 TRBV5-1 13 - - TGCGCCAGCAGCTTGGTAAGCAATCAGCCCCAGCATTTT CASSLVSNQPQHF
TRBJ1-2 TRBV7-8 15 - - TGTGCCAGCAGCCCTACTCCGACAGGTCTCTATGGCTACACCTTC CASSPTPTGLYGYTF
TRBJ2-7 TRBV19 15 TRBD1 - TGTGCCAGTAGTATAAGGGGACAGGGGAACTACGAGCAGTACTTC CASSIRGQGNYEQYF
TRBJ2-3 TRBV10-1 16 TRBD2 once TGCGCCAGCAGCGTGGGACTAGCGGGGAGCACAGATACGCAGTATTTT CASSVGLAGSTDTQYF
TRBJ2-7 TRBV5-1 14 TRBD2 - TGCGCCAGCAGCACCGGGACTACCTCCTACGAGCAGTACTTC CASSTGTTSYEQYF
TRBJ2-7 TRBV10-3 17 TRBD1 once TGTGCCATCAGTGAGTCGGGACAGGGATATAAATCCTACGAGCAGTACTTC CAISESGQGYKSYEQYF